Shown below are 28 T cell receptor beta chains from a single sample sequenced in a study of OX40 agonist ivuxolimab in advanced cancers. Clones were read by immunoSEQ multiplex PCR, and TCRdb kept only the in-frame ones, dropping some. The sample holds more than 65,000 clones, roughly 80% seen once. Sequenced material: CD4+ or CD8+ T cells sorted from blood, taken in a trial of the OX40 agonist ivuxolimab. These receptors all stem from an adult with an advanced solid tumor such as melanoma, head and neck, liver or kidney cancer.

The rearrangement joins TRBV11-3 to TRBJ1-1; D remains unclear. CDR1 and CDR2 (germline): SGHNT, YENEEA. V was cut by 6 bases and J by 6 bases, with 8 bases left in between. The CDR3 has 11 residues. This chain's CDR3 is CASSYSAEAFF. In nucleotides, the CDR3 is TGTGCCAGCAGTTACTCCGCTGAAGCTTTCTTT. The complete variable domain, with remaining parts taken from reference TRBV11-3 and TRBJ1-1, reads EAGVVQSPRYKIIEKKQPVAFWCNPISGHNTLYWYLQNLGQGPELLIRYENEEAVDDSQLPKDRFSAERLKGVDSTLKIQPAELGDSAVYLCASSYSAEAFFGQGTRLTVV.

V and J are TRBV6-5 and TRBJ1-6; 7 nucleotides match TRBD1. In germline, CDR1 is MNHEY, CDR2 SVGAGI. The CDR3 has 14 residues. Trimming at V came to 7 bases and at J to 13 bases, leaving 13 bases not matched to a gene. The CDR3 DNA is TGTGCCAGCAACAGACAGGGTCCCCAATCTCCCCTCCACTTT. Translation gives CASNRQGPQSPLHF.

This clone was seen a handful of times. In DNA, the CDR3 is TGTGCCAGCAGCTTAGATCCGGGCCGAAATTCACCCCTCCACTTT. Protein product: CASSLDPGRNSPLHF. The V and J genes are TRBV11-2 and TRBJ1-6; the D is unclear. The length of the CDR3 is 15 residues. Trimming took 0 bases from V and 7 from J, leaving 10 bases between them. Looked up from germline, CDR1 is SGHAT and CDR2 is FQNNGV. The full variable domain, completed using reference TRBV11-2 and TRBJ1-6, is EAGVAQSPRYKIIEKRQSVAFWCNPISGHATLYWYQQILGQGPKLLIQFQNNGVVDDSQLPKDRFSAERLKGVDSTLKIQPAKLEDSAVYLCASSLDPGRNSPLHFGNGTRLTVT.

The genes are TRBV7-9 and TRBJ2-7, with TRBD1 matching 8 bases. CDR3 length: 16 residues. Trimming took 3 bases from V and 1 from J; bases not matched to a gene: 8. Germline loops: CDR1 SEHNR, CDR2 FQNEAQ (reference sequence). CDR3 in DNA: TGTGCCAGCAGCTTGGGGGCAGGGGGCGCTTCCTACGAGCAGTACTTC. Protein: CASSLGAGGASYEQYF.

This clone was seen a single time. The chain carries TRBV2 and TRBJ2-7; D is undetermined. V lost 7 bases and J 3 bases, leaving 10 bases between the germline ends. This CDR3 is 12 amino acids long. CDR1 is SNHLY and CDR2 is FYNNEI in the germline V gene. CDR3 coding DNA: TGTGCCAGCACCGCCAAGGACTACGAGCAGTACTTC. Amino acid sequence: CASTAKDYEQYF. The full variable domain, with the rest looked up from reference TRBV2 and TRBJ2-7, is EPEVTQTPSHQVTQMGQEVILRCVPISNHLYFYWYRQILGQKVEFLVSFYNNEISEKSEIFDDQFSVERPDGSNFTLKIRSTKLEDSAMYFCASTAKDYEQYFGPGTRLTVT.

V and J are TRBV11-2 and TRBJ2-7; 8 bases match TRBD1. This CDR3 contains 14 residues. Trimming took 5 bases from V and 5 from J; bases not matched to a gene: 8. The V gene's germline CDR1 is SGHAT and CDR2 FQNNGV. CDR3 residues: CASSLGRGLHEQYF. Here the CDR3 DNA reads TGTGCCAGCAGCCTCGGCAGGGGGCTTCACGAGCAGTACTTC.

The chain carries TRBV9 and TRBJ2-1; TRBD1 matches 7 bases. V shed 0 bases and J 4 bases; nucleotides not matched to a gene: 4. Germline loops: CDR1 SGDLS, CDR2 YYNGEE. The CDR3 covers 15 residues. CDR3 sequence: CASSVENRGYNEQFF. CDR3 coding DNA: TGTGCCAGCAGCGTAGAAAACAGGGGATACAATGAGCAGTTCTTC.

This clone was detected only a few times. The chain couples TRBV9 to TRBJ1-1; TRBD1 agrees at 7 bases. V shed 0 bases, J shed 1 base, and the junction held 6 bases outside the gene matches. Germline loops: CDR1 SGDLS, CDR2 YYNGEE. There are 16 residues in the CDR3. CDR3 in DNA: TGTGCCAGCAGCGTAGAGGGGGCTCTCGGGAACACTGAAGCTTTCTTT. It codes for CASSVEGALGNTEAFF.

This clone was counted a few times. The gene calls are TRBV19 and TRBJ1-2; tentatively, D is TRBD1 (6 bases). The CDR3 runs 14 residues. Trimming took off 5 bases at V and 5 bases at J, with 15 bases between the two ends. The germline CDR1 and CDR2 sequences are LNHDA and SQIVND (reference sequence). The CDR3 reads CASSVDSRRYGYTF. The CDR3, as DNA: TGTGCCAGTAGTGTGGACAGTCGAAGGTATGGCTACACCTTC. The whole variable domain, remainder taken from reference TRBV19 and TRBJ1-2, is DGGITQSPKYLFRKEGQNVTLSCEQNLNHDAMYWYRQDPGQGLRLIYYSQIVNDFQKGDIAEGYSVSREKKESFPLTVTSAQKNPTAFYLCASSVDSRRYGYTFGSGTRLTVV.

The V call is TRBV7-2, the J call TRBJ2-7, with 8 bases fitting TRBD2. V lost 3 bases, J lost 7 bases, and 20 bases stayed unmatched. Germline CDR1 SGHTA, CDR2 FQGNSA. The CDR3 length is 18 residues. The CDR3 loop is CASSFPSGGPTAGEEQYF. The CDR3 coding sequence is TGTGCCAGCAGCTTTCCTTCGGGAGGGCCCACGGCCGGAGAGGAGCAGTACTTC.

V gene TRBV13 combines with J gene TRBJ1-2; tentative D call: TRBD1 (6 bases). This CDR3 spans 13 amino acids. Trimming pared 3 bases from V and 4 bases from J, leaving 9 bases between. Germline V CDR1 and CDR2: PRHDT, FYEKMQ (reference sequence). The CDR3 nucleotides are TGTGCCAGCAGCTTTGGACAGCCCTATGGCTACACCTTC. This gives the protein CASSFGQPYGYTF.

This chain uses TRBV6-4 with TRBJ1-1; no clear D gene. V was pared by 3 bases and J by 3 bases, with 8 bases between. The CDR3 runs 13 residues. CDR1 MRHNA and CDR2 SNTAGT come from the germline V gene. Here the CDR3 reads CASSESSYTEAFF. In nucleotides, the CDR3 is TGTGCCAGCAGTGAATCGTCCTACACTGAAGCTTTCTTT.

This clone is categorized as medium-sized. The chain joins TRBV11-2 to TRBJ2-3; D is unresolved. The CDR3 runs 13 residues. V lost 3 bases and J 8 bases, leaving 12 bases between the germline ends. Germline-derived CDR1 and CDR2 are SGHAT and FQNNGV. CDR3 loop: CASSFEFLATQYF. The CDR3 nucleotides are TGTGCCAGCAGCTTTGAATTCCTGGCTACGCAGTATTTT.

This clone was detected once. This CDR3 is CASLRNTIYF. In nucleotides, the CDR3 is TGCGCCAGCCTCAGAAACACCATATATTTT. This sequence joins TRBV10-1 and TRBJ1-3; D is ambiguous. CDR3 length: 10 amino acids. Trimming took off 8 bases at V and 5 bases at J, with 4 bases between the two ends. Germline lookup yields CDR1 WNHNN and CDR2 SYGVQD (reference sequence).

This chain links TRBV11-2 with TRBJ1-2, with unresolved D. Trimming removed 0 bases at V and 4 bases at J, with 9 bases between. The CDR3 runs to 14 residues. The germline CDR1 and CDR2 sequences are SGHAT and FQNNGV. CDR3 amino acids: CASSLEPGLYGYTF. For the CDR3, the DNA is TGTGCCAGCAGCTTAGAGCCTGGACTCTATGGCTACACCTTC. Based on the CDR3 plus reference TRBV11-2 and TRBJ1-2, the full variable domain is EAGVAQSPRYKIIEKRQSVAFWCNPISGHATLYWYQQILGQGPKLLIQFQNNGVVDDSQLPKDRFSAERLKGVDSTLKIQPAKLEDSAVYLCASSLEPGLYGYTFGSGTRLTVV.

V usage is TRBV25-1 and J usage is TRBJ2-3; 7 positions match TRBD1. With V trimmed by 7 bases and J by 2 bases, 6 bases remained unmatched. Per germline, CDR1 MGHDK and CDR2 SYGVNS. The CDR3 has 14 residues. The DNA for the CDR3 is TGTGCCAGCAACCTGGGACAGATCACAGATACGCAGTATTTT. It codes for CASNLGQITDTQYF.

The chain combines TRBV6-5 with TRBJ2-1; the D is unclear. V was cut by 9 bases and J by 1 base, with 10 bases left in between. This CDR3 has 13 amino acids. Germline V CDR1 and CDR2: MNHEY, SVGAGI. CDR3 sequence (DNA): TGTGCCAGTCGAACTGCTTCCTACAATGAGCAGTTCTTC. Its translation is CASRTASYNEQFF.

This chain connects TRBV19 to TRBJ1-5; D call uncertain. V was pared by 4 bases and J by 1 base, with 14 bases between. Germline CDR1 is LNHDA and CDR2 is SQIVND (reference sequence). This CDR3 comprises 16 residues. Here the CDR3 reads CASSKKGPGSNQPQHF. In DNA, the CDR3 is TGTGCCAGTAGTAAAAAAGGTCCCGGGAGCAATCAGCCCCAGCATTTT.

This clone was picked up one time. The chain recombines TRBV7-2 with TRBJ1-2; 8 bases map to TRBD1. Germline-derived CDR1 and CDR2 are SGHTA and FQGNSA. V was pared by 0 bases and J by 5 bases, with 8 bases of the junction left unmatched. This CDR3 comprises 16 residues. This CDR3 is CASSLASGGLGYGYTF. DNA for the CDR3: TGTGCCAGCAGCTTAGCTTCAGGGGGCCTTGGGTATGGCTACACCTTC. The full variable domain, rest sourced from reference TRBV7-2 and TRBJ1-2, is GAGVSQSPSNKVTEKGKDVELRCDPISGHTALYWYRQSLGQGLEFLIYFQGNSAPDKSGLPSDRFSAERTGGSVSTLTIQRTQQEDSAVYLCASSLASGGLGYGYTFGSGTRLTVV.

The rearrangement links TRBV12-5 to TRBJ2-3; 7 nucleotides align to TRBD1. This CDR3 is built from 16 residues. The germline CDR1 and CDR2 sequences are LGHNT and FRNRAP. The V and J ends lost 6 bases and 3 bases, in that order; junction bases with no gene match: 12. This CDR3 is CASGGIGTDSTDTQYF. Written as DNA, the CDR3 is TGTGCTAGTGGGGGAATTGGGACAGATTCTACAGATACGCAGTATTTT. The full variable domain, completed using reference TRBV12-5 and TRBJ2-3, is DARVTQTPRHKVTEMGQEVTMRCQPILGHNTVFWYRQTMMQGLELLAYFRNRAPLDDSGMPKDRFSAEMPDATLATLKIQPSEPRDSAVYFCASGGIGTDSTDTQYFGPGTRLTVL.

The V call is TRBV7-3, the J call TRBJ2-1; D might be TRBD1 or TRBD2, each matching 5 bases. Trimming left V 5 bases short and J 4 bases short, with 9 bases between. Germline assignment: CDR1 SGHTA and CDR2 FQGTGA. The CDR3 has 13 amino acids. The CDR3 nucleotides are TGTGCCAGCAGCGGTGGGACGTACAATGAGCAGTTCTTC. It yields the protein CASSGGTYNEQFF.

The chain employs TRBV14 and TRBJ1-1, with TRBD1 as a possible D gene (6 bases). Trimming removed 3 bases at V and 5 bases at J, with 13 bases between. The CDR3 spans 14 residues. The germline V gene encodes CDR1 SGHDN and CDR2 FVKESK. Here the CDR3 reads CASSHSQGRTEAFF. Written as DNA, the CDR3 is TGTGCCAGCAGCCACTCACAGGGAAGGACTGAAGCTTTCTTT.

This chain links TRBV15 with TRBJ1-4; D is unresolved. The germline V gene encodes CDR1 LNHNV and CDR2 YYDKDF (reference sequence). The CDR3 consists of 15 residues. Trimming left V 0 bases short and J 6 bases short, with 11 bases between. The CDR3 reads CATSRDVGSDEKLFF. The CDR3 DNA follows: TGTGCCACCAGCAGAGACGTCGGGTCCGATGAAAAACTGTTTTTT.

CDR3 nucleotide sequence: TGTGCCAGCAGCCTTCGGACTAGCGGGAGATGGGATACGCAGTATTTT. Protein: CASSLRTSGRWDTQYF. The chain joins TRBV5-6 to TRBJ2-3; TRBD2 matches 13 bases. V shed 4 bases, J shed 6 bases, and the junction held 8 bases outside the gene matches. There are 16 residues in the CDR3. Germline loops: CDR1 SGHDT, CDR2 YYEEEE.

This chain connects TRBV11-2 to TRBJ1-6; D uncertain. Germline V gives CDR1 SGHAT, CDR2 FQNNGV. The CDR3 extends over 16 amino acids. Trimming stripped 2 bases from V and 8 bases from J, with 16 bases between. In DNA form, the CDR3 reads TGTGCCAGCAGCTTATGGCGGGGATTCGTCGATTCACCCCTCCACTTT. It encodes CASSLWRGFVDSPLHF. Combining the CDR3 with reference TRBV11-2 and TRBJ1-6 gives the whole variable domain EAGVAQSPRYKIIEKRQSVAFWCNPISGHATLYWYQQILGQGPKLLIQFQNNGVVDDSQLPKDRFSAERLKGVDSTLKIQPAKLEDSAVYLCASSLWRGFVDSPLHFGNGTRLTVT.

CDR3 DNA: TGTGCCAGCAGCCCCCGGGTAGAGGCAGGGAAATCGGAGCAGTACTTC. This sequence encodes CASSPRVEAGKSEQYF. This sequence joins TRBV5-4 and TRBJ2-7; possible D gene TRBD1, 5 bases. The CDR3 spans 16 residues. Germline CDR1 and CDR2: SGHNT and YYREEE (reference sequence). The ends were cut back, 4 bases at V and 7 bases at J, with 24 bases in the middle.

The rearrangement links TRBV6-5 to TRBJ1-1, with 7 bases that match TRBD1. The CDR3 is made up of 14 amino acids. Germline trimming cut 2 bases from V and 4 bases from J; bases unmatched to any gene: 4. Germline V gene sequence: CDR1 MNHEY, CDR2 SVGAGI. The CDR3 protein is CASSYQGGFTEAFF. In DNA form, the CDR3 reads TGTGCCAGCAGTTACCAGGGGGGTTTCACTGAAGCTTTCTTT.

The chain carries TRBV27 and TRBJ2-3; 7 bases are a match to TRBD2. CDR1 MNHEY and CDR2 SMNVEV come from the germline V gene (reference sequence). J was trimmed by 5 bases and V by 4 bases; bases with no gene match: 3. There are 13 residues in the CDR3. CDR3 residues: CASSSLAGDTQYF. The CDR3 coding sequence is TGTGCCAGCAGTTCATTAGCGGGAGATACGCAGTATTTT.